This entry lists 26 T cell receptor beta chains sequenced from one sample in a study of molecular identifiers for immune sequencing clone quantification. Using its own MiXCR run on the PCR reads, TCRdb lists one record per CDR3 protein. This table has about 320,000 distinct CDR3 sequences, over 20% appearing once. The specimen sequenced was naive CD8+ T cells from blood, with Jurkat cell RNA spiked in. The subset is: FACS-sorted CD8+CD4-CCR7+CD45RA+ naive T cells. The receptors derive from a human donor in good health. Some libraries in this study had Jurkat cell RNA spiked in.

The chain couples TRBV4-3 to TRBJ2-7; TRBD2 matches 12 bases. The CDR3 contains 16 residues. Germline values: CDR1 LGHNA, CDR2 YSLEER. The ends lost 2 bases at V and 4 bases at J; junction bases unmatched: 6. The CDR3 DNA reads TGCGCCAGCAGCCAAAACCTAGCGGGAGGGCCGTACGAGCAGTACTTC. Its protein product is CASSQNLAGGPYEQYF.

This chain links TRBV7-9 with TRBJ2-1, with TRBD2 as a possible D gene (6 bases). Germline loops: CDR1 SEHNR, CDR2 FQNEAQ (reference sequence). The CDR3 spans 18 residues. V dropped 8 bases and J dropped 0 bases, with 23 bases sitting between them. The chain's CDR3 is CASLVGGSHRSSYNEQFF. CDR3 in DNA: TGTGCCAGCTTAGTAGGAGGGAGCCACAGGAGCTCCTACAATGAGCAGTTCTTC. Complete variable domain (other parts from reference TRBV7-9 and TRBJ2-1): DTGVSQNPRHKITKRGQNVTFRCDPISEHNRLYWYRQTLGQGPEFLTYFQNEAQLEKSRLLSDRFSAERPKGSFSTLEIQRTEQGDSAMYLCASLVGGSHRSSYNEQFFGPGTRLTVL.

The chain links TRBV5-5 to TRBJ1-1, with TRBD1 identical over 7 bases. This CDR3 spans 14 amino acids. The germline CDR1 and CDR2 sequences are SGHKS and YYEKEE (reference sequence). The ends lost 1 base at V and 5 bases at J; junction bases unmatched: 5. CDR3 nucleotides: TGTGCCAGCAGCTTGAGGTCAGGGGGGACTGAAGCTTTCTTT. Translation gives CASSLRSGGTEAFF.

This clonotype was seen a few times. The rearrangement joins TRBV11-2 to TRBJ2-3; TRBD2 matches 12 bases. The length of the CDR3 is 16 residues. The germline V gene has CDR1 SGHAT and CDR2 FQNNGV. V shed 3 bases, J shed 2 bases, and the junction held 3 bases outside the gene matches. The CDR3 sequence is CASSLGTSGPTDTQYF. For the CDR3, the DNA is TGTGCCAGCAGCTTGGGGACTAGCGGGCCCACAGATACGCAGTATTTT.

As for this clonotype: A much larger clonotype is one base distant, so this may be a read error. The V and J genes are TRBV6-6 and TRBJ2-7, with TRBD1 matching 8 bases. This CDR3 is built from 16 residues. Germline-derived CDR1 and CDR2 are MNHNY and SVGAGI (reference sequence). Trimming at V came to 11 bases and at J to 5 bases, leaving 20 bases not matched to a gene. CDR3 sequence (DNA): TGTGCCTGCACCTCGCCACACACAGGGGGTCGTGACGAGCAGTACTTC. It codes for CACTSPHTGGRDEQYF.

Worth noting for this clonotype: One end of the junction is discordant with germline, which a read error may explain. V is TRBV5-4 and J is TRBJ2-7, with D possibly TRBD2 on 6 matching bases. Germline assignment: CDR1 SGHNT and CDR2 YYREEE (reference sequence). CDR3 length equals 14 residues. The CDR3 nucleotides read TGTGCCGGCAGCTCCGGGACTCTAGCCTACGAGCAGTACTTC. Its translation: CAGSSGTLAYEQYF.

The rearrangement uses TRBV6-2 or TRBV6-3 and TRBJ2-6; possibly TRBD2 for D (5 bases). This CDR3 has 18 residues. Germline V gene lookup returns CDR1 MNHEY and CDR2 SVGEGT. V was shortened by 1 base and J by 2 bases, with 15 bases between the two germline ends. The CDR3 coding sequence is TGTGCCAGCAGTTACTTGAGAGAGGGAGTCGCTGGGGCCAACGTCCTGACTTTC. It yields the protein CASSYLREGVAGANVLTF.

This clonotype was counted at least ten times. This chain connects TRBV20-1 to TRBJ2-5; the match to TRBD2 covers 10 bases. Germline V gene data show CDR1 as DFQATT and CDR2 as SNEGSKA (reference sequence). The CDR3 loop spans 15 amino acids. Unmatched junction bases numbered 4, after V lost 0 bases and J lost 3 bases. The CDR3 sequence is CSARDLAGAEETQYF. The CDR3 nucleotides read TGCAGTGCTAGAGATCTAGCGGGGGCGGAAGAGACCCAGTACTTC.

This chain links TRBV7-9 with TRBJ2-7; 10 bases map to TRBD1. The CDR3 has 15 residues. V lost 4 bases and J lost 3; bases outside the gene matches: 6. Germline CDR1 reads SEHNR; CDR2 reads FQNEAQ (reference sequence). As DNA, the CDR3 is TGTGCCAGCAGCTCAACCGGACAGGGGGTCTACGAGCAGTACTTC. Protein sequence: CASSSTGQGVYEQYF.

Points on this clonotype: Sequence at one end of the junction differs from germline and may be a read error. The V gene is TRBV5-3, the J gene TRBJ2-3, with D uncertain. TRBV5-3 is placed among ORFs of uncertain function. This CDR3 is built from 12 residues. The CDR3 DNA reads TGTGCCAGCAGCTTTATCTTAGGTACGCAGTATTTT. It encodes CASSFILGTQYF.

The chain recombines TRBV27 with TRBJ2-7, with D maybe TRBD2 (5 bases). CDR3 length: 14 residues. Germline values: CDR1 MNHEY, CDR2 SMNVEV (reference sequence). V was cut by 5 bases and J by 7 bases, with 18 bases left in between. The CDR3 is CASSPGVSGREQYF. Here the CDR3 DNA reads TGTGCCAGCAGTCCCGGGGTCAGCGGAAGAGAGCAGTACTTC.

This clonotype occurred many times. The CDR3 protein is CASSSTVGMIQPQHF. CDR3 coding DNA: TGTGCCAGCAGCTCGACCGTGGGGATGATTCAGCCCCAGCATTTT. The chain has TRBV7-9 and TRBJ1-5; D is unresolved. Germline-derived CDR1 and CDR2 are SEHNR and FQNEAQ (reference sequence). The CDR3 sequence is 15 residues long. With 4 bases removed from V and 6 bases from J, the gap between germline ends came to 16 bases.

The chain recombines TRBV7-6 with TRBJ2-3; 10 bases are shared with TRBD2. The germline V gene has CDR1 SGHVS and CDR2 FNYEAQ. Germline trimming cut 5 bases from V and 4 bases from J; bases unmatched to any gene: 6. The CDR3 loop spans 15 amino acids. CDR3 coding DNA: TGTGCCAGCAGCCTTAGCGGGGGGCGGGCAGATACGCAGTATTTT. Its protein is CASSLSGGRADTQYF. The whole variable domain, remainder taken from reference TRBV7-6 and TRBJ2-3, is GAGVSQSPRYKVTKRGQDVALRCDPISGHVSLYWYRQALGQGPEFLTYFNYEAQQDKSGLPNDRFSAERPEGSISTLTIQRTEQRDSAMYRCASSLSGGRADTQYFGPGTRLTVL.

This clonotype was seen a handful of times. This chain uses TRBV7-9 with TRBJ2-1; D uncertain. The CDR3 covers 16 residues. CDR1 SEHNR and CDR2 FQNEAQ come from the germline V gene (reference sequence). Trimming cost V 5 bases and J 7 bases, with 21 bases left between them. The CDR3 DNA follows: TGTGCCAGCAGCCCAGCCACCGGAACTAACGAAAATGAGCAGTTCTTC. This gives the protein CASSPATGTNENEQFF.

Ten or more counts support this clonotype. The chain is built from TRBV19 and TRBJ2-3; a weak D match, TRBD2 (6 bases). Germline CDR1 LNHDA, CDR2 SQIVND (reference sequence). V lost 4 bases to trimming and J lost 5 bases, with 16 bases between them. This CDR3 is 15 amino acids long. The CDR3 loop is CASSTRDRDLDTQYF. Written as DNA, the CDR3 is TGTGCCAGTAGTACCCGCGATAGGGACTTAGATACGCAGTATTTT.

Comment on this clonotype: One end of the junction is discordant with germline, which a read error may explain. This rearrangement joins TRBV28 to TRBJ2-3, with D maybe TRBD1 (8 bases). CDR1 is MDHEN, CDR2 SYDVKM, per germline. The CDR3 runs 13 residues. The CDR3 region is CASRQGGTGTQYF. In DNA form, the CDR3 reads TGTGCCAGCAGACAGGGGGGGACAGGTACGCAGTATTTT. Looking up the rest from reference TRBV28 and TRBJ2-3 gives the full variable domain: DVKVTQSSRYLVKRTGEKVFLECVQDMDHENMFWYRQDPGLGLRLIYFSYDVKMKEKGDIPEGYSVSREKKERFSLILESASTNQTSMYLCASRQGGTGTQYFGPGTRLTVL.

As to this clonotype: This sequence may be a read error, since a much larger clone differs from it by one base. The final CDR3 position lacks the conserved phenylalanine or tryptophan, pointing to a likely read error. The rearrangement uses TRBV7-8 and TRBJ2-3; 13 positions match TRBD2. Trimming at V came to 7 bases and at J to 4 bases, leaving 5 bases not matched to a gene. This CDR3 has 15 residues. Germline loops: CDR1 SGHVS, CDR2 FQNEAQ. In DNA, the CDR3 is TGTGCCAGCATATTGGGACTAGCGGGACCAGATACGCAGTATTAT. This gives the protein CASILGLAGPDTQYY.

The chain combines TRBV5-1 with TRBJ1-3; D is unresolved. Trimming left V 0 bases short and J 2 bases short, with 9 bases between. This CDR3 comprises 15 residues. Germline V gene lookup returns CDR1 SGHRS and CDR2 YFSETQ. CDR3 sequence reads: CASSLELGTGNTIYF. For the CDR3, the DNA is TGCGCCAGCAGCTTGGAGCTGGGGACTGGAAACACCATATATTTT.

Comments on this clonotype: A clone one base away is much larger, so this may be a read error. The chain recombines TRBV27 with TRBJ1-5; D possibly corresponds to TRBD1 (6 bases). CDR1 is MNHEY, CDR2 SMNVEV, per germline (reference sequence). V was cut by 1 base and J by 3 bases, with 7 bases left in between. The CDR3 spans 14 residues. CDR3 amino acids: CASSLLGHNQPQHF. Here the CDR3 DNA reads TGTGCCAGCAGTTTATTGGGACACAATCAGCCCCAGCATTTT.

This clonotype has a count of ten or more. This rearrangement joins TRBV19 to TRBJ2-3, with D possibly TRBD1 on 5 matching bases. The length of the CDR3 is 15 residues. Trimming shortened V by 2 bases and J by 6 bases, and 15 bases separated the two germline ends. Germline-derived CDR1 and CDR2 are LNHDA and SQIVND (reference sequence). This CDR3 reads CASSIRLQGVDTQYF. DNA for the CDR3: TGTGCCAGTAGTATAAGACTCCAAGGGGTCGATACGCAGTATTTT.

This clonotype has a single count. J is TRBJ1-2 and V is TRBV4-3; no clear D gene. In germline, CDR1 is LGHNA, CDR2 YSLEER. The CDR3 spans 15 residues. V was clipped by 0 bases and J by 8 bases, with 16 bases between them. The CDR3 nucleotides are TGCGCCAGCAGCCAAGATATAGGTCTCAGTGGCGGCTACACCTTC. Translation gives CASSQDIGLSGGYTF.

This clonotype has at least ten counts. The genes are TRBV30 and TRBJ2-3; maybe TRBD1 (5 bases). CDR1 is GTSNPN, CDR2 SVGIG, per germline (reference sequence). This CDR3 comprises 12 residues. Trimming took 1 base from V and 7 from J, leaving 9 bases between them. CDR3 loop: CAWSETANTQYF. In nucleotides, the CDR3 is TGTGCCTGGAGTGAGACAGCAAATACGCAGTATTTT. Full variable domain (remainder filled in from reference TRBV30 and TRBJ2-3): SQTIHQWPATLVQPVGSPLSLECTVEGTSNPNLYWYRQAAGRGLQLLFYSVGIGQISSEVPQNLSASRPQDRQFILSSKKLLLSDSGFYLCAWSETANTQYFGPGTRLTVL.

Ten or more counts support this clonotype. This CDR3 reads CAWSDGTGFHEQYF. The CDR3 DNA reads as TGTGCCTGGAGTGACGGGACAGGGTTCCACGAGCAGTACTTC. The V call is TRBV30, the J call TRBJ2-7, with 9 positions matching TRBD1. J lost 5 bases, V lost 1 base, and 6 bases had no gene match. Germline V gene sequence: CDR1 GTSNPN, CDR2 SVGIG (reference sequence). The CDR3 is 14 amino acids.

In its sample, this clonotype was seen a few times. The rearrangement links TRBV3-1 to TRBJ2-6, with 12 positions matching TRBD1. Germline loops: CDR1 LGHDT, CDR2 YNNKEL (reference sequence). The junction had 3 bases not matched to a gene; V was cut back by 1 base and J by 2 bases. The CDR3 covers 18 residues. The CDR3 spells CASSQAGTGGAGANVLTF. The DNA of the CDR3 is TGTGCCAGCAGCCAAGCTGGGACAGGGGGCGCTGGGGCCAACGTCCTGACTTTC.

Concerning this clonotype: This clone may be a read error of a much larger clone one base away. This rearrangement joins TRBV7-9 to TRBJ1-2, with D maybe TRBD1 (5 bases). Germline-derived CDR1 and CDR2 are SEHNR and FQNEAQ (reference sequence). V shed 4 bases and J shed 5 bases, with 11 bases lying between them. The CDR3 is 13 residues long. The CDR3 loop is CASSSHRNYGYTF. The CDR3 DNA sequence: TGTGCCAGCAGCTCGCACAGGAATTATGGCTACACCTTC. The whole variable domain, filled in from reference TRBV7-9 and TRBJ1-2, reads DTGVSQNPRHKITKRGQNVTFRCDPISEHNRLYWYRQTLGQGPEFLTYFQNEAQLEKSRLLSDRFSAERPKGSFSTLEIQRTEQGDSAMYLCASSSHRNYGYTFGSGTRLTVV.

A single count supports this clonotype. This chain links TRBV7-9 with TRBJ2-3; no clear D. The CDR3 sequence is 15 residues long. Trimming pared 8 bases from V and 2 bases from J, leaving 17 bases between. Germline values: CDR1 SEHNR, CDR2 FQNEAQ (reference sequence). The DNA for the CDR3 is TGTGCCAGCGGCCAGGAGAACCTTTTCACAGATACGCAGTATTTT. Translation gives CASGQENLFTDTQYF.